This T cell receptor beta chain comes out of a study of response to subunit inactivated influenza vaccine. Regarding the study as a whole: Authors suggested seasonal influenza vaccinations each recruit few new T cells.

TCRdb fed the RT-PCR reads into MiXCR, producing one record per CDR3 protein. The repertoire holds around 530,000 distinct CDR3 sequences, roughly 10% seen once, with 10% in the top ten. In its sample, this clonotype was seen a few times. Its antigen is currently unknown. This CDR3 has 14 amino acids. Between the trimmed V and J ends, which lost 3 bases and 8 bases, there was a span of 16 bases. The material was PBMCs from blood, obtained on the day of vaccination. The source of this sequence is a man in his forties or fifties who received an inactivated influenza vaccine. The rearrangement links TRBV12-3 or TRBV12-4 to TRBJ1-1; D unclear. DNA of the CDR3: TGTGCCAGCAGTTTCGCTGGACGTGCCGCGGAAGCTTTCTTT. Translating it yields CASSFAGRAAEAFF.